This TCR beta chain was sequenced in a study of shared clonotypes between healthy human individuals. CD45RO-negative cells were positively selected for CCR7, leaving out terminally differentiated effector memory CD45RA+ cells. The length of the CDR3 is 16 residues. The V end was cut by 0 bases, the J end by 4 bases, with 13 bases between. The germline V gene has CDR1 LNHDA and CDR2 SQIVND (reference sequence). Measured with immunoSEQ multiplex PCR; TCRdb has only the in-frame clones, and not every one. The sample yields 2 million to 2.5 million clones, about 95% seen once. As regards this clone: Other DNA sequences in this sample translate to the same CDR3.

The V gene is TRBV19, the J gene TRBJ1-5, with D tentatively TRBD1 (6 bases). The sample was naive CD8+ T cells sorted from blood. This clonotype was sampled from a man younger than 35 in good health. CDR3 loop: CASSIDPGEGNQPQHF. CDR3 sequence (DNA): TGTGCCAGTAGTATAGATCCAGGGGAGGGAAATCAGCCCCAGCATTTT.